This T cell receptor beta chain comes out of a study of a mutant IDH1 vaccine in newly diagnosed glioma. Study summary: Treatment recipients were about 60% male and approximately 40% female, and their mean age was 40.4 years. Patients arrived already treated with radiotherapy, temozolomide, or both, most having had both.

Here immunoSEQ multiplex PCR was the method, and the copy in TCRdb shows in-frame clones only, minus some. The repertoire holds roughly 70,000 clones, with around four fifths as singletons. Unmatched junction bases numbered 8, after V lost 5 bases and J lost 7 bases. The CDR3 is made up of 14 amino acids. Per germline, CDR1 SGHAT and CDR2 FQNNGV. The time point is: baseline, week 1 (first vaccination visit). Treatment in this sample: pre-vaccination baseline after standard-of-care therapy. Each astrocytoma in the donors was new, WHO grade 3 or 4, IDH1-mutant and ATRX-lost. The J gene is TRBJ1-5, the V gene TRBV11-2; 7 bases match TRBD1. The source of this sequence is a woman younger than 30 with glioma. Some clones in this sample may be carry-over from other donors' samples. The sequenced sample was peripheral blood mononuclear cells (PBMCs), obtained from a glioma patient treated with radiotherapy, temozolomide or both. CDR3 amino acids: CASSPRGGEQPQHF. In DNA form, the CDR3 reads TGTGCCAGCAGCCCCCGAGGGGGCGAACAGCCCCAGCATTTT.